This TCR beta chain was captured in a study of T-cell memory formation after mild COVID-19. Study summary: The TCR clusters were mostly specific to one donor.

TCRdb re-called the 5' RACE reads with MiXCR, one entry per CDR3 protein. The sample shows around 400,000 distinct CDR3 sequences, approximately 25% of them seen only once. The CDR3 has 13 residues. Trimming stripped 4 bases from V and 5 bases from J, with 11 bases between. The germline V gene encodes CDR1 LGHDT and CDR2 YNNKEL (reference sequence). This TCR came from an adult woman who had mild COVID-19 (a few samples of this study predate the infection). Cell type and time point are not known. Sequencing was done on a sample of PBMCs or a T cell subset sorted from them (not recorded which). V usage is TRBV3-1 and J usage is TRBJ1-2; no definite D call. CDR3 nucleotides: TGTGCCAGCAGCCCCGGACCTACTTATGGCTACACCTTC. Translating it yields CASSPGPTYGYTF.